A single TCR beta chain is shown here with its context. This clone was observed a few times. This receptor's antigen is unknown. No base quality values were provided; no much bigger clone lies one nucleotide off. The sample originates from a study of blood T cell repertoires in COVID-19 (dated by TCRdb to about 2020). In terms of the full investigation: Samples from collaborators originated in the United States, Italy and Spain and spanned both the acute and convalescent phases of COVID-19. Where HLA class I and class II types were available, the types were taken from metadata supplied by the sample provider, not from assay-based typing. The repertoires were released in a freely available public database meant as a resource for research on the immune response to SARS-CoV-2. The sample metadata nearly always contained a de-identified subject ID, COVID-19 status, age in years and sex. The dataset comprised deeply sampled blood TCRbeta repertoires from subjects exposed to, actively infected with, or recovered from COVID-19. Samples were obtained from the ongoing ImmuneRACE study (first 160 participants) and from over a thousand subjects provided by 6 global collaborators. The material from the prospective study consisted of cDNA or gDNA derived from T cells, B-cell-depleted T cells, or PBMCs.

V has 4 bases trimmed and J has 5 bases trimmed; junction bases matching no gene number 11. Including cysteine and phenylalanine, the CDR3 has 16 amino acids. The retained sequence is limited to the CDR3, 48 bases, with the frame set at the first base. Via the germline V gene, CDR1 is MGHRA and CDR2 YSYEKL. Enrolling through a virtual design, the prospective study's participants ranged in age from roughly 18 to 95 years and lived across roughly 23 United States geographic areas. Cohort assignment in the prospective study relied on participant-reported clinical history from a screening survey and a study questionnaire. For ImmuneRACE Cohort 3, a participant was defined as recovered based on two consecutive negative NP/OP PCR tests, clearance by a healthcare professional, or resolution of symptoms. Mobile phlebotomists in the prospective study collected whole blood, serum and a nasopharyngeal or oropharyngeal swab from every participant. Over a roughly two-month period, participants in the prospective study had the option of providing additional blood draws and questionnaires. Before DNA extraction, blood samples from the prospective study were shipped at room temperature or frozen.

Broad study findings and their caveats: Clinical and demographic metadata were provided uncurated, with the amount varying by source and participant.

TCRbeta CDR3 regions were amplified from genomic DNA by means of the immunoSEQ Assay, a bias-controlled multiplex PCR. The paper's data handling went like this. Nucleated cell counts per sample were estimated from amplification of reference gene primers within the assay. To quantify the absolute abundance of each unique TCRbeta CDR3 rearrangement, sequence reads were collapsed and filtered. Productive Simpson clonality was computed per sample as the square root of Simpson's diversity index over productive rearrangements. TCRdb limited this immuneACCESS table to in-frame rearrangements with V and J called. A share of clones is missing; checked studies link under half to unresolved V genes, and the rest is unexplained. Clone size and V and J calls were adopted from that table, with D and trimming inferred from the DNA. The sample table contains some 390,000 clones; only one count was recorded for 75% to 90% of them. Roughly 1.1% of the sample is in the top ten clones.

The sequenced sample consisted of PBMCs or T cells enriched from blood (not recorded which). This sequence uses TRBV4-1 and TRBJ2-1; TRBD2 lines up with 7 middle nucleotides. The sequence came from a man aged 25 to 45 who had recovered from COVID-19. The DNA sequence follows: TGCGCCAGCAGCCCCCTTTCCCTAGCGGTTAACAATGAGCAGTTCTTC. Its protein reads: CASSPLSLAVNNEQFF.